This passage covers 23 T cell receptor beta chains from one sample sequenced in a study of graft-versus-host responses after intestinal transplantation. Assay: immunoSEQ multiplex PCR; the TCRdb copy retains only in-frame clones and omits some. The table has about 20,000 clones, around nine tenths seen once. The material was PBMCs, obtained roughly 32 weeks after intestinal transplant. The origin of the receptors is a human patient who received an intestinal transplant, so some T cells may come from the graft donor.

The genes are TRBV27 and TRBJ2-2, with D hard to call. The length of the CDR3 is 15 residues. The germline V gene has CDR1 MNHEY and CDR2 SMNVEV (reference sequence). V was clipped by 5 bases and J by 6 bases, with 16 bases between them. CDR3 sequence: CASSPPAAGPGELFF. CDR3 in DNA: TGTGCCAGCAGTCCGCCGGCCGCCGGCCCCGGGGAGCTGTTTTTT.

The V call is TRBV7-2, the J call TRBJ2-3; 8 nucleotides line up with TRBD2. With V trimmed by 2 bases and J by 3 bases, 4 bases remained unmatched. Germline V gene data show CDR1 as SGHTA and CDR2 as FQGNSA. The CDR3 spans 15 residues. This chain's CDR3 is CASSLFGLATDTQYF. Here the CDR3 DNA reads TGTGCCAGCAGCTTATTTGGACTAGCAACAGATACGCAGTATTTT. The full variable domain, completed using reference TRBV7-2 and TRBJ2-3, is GAGVSQSPSNKVTEKGKDVELRCDPISGHTALYWYRQSLGQGLEFLIYFQGNSAPDKSGLPSDRFSAERTGGSVSTLTIQRTQQEDSAVYLCASSLFGLATDTQYFGPGTRLTVL.

This clone appeared a single time. This chain joins TRBV9 and TRBJ2-2; 7 nucleotides line up with TRBD2. V was pared by 3 bases and J by 6 bases, with 5 bases of the junction left unmatched. Germline lookup yields CDR1 SGDLS and CDR2 YYNGEE. This CDR3 comprises 14 residues. This CDR3 is CASSATGGSGELFF. CDR3 in DNA: TGTGCCAGCAGCGCGACCGGGGGGTCCGGGGAGCTGTTTTTT.

The chain links TRBV28 to TRBJ1-5; D not resolved. The germline V and J ends were trimmed by 3 bases and 7 bases, with 13 bases remaining between them. The CDR3 is 14 amino acids. Germline V lookup: CDR1 MDHEN, CDR2 SYDVKM. The CDR3 loop is CASSLGQLSQPQHF. The CDR3 DNA is TGTGCCAGCAGTTTGGGCCAGCTGAGCCAGCCCCAGCATTTT.

This chain connects TRBV27 to TRBJ1-1; TRBD1 might be the D (6 bases). Germline V gene sequence: CDR1 MNHEY, CDR2 SMNVEV (reference sequence). CDR3 length: 14 residues. The V end lost 6 bases, the J end lost 1 base, and 12 bases lay between the germline ends. In DNA, the CDR3 is TGTGCCAGCAGGGGGGACATCCCGAACACTGAAGCTTTCTTT. It is translated as CASRGDIPNTEAFF.

The CDR3 DNA is TGTGCCAGCAGCCCCGAATGGGGCTACAATGAGCAGTTCTTC. Its protein product is CASSPEWGYNEQFF. The chain uses TRBV9 and TRBJ2-1; D is ambiguous. In germline, CDR1 is SGDLS, CDR2 YYNGEE. The CDR3 totals 14 residues. Between the trimmed V and J ends, which lost 4 bases and 3 bases, there was a span of 11 bases. The whole variable domain, remainder taken from reference TRBV9 and TRBJ2-1, is DSGVTQTPKHLITATGQRVTLRCSPRSGDLSVYWYQQSLDQGLQFLIQYYNGEERAKGNILERFSAQQFPDLHSELNLSSLELGDSALYFCASSPEWGYNEQFFGPGTRLTVL.

The chain is built from TRBV5-4 and TRBJ2-3; 8 positions agree with TRBD1. Trimming removed 4 bases from V and 0 bases from J; junction bases left unmatched: 7. The CDR3 covers 16 residues. CDR1 and CDR2 from the germline V gene are SGHNT and YYREEE (reference sequence). The CDR3 DNA sequence: TGTGCCAGCAGCCAGTGGACAGGGCCAAGCACAGATACGCAGTATTTT. Amino acids: CASSQWTGPSTDTQYF.

As to this clone: The junction shows a germline mismatch at one end, possibly a read error. The chain uses TRBV7-6 and TRBJ2-3, with D perhaps assigned TRBD1 or TRBD2 (5 bases each). This CDR3 has 14 residues. Per the germline V gene, CDR1 is SGHVS and CDR2 is FNYEAQ. CDR3 sequence reads: CAGSFLGDTDTQYF. For the CDR3, the DNA is TGTGCCGGCAGCTTTTTGGGGGACACAGATACGCAGTATTTT.

This chain uses TRBV10-1 with TRBJ2-7, with D perhaps being TRBD1 or TRBD2 (5 bases each). Trimming removed 2 bases at V and 1 base at J, with 12 bases between. This CDR3 region has 15 residues. Germline V gene lookup returns CDR1 WNHNN and CDR2 SYGVQD (reference sequence). In DNA form, the CDR3 reads TGCGCCAGCAGTGAGGGGGGTATTGGGTCCTACGAGCAGTACTTC. Protein: CASSEGGIGSYEQYF.

V usage is TRBV30 and J usage is TRBJ2-7; 13 nucleotides line up with TRBD2. Germline-derived CDR1 and CDR2 are GTSNPN and SVGIG (reference sequence). Trimming at V came to 3 bases and at J to 9 bases, leaving 8 bases not matched to a gene. There are 14 residues in the CDR3. CDR3 nucleotide sequence: TGTGCCTGGAGCCTCACTAGCGGGGGGGCCGCGCAGTACTTC. Protein sequence: CAWSLTSGGAAQYF. Full variable domain (missing parts from reference TRBV30 and TRBJ2-7): SQTIHQWPATLVQPVGSPLSLECTVEGTSNPNLYWYRQAAGRGLQLLFYSVGIGQISSEVPQNLSASRPQDRQFILSSKKLLLSDSGFYLCAWSLTSGGAAQYFGPGTRLTVT.

To note about this clone: Other DNA sequences of this sample code for an identical CDR3. The chain employs TRBV27 and TRBJ1-5; weak D call: TRBD1 (5 bases). The length of the CDR3 is 13 residues. The V gene lost 2 bases and the J gene lost 4 bases, with 6 bases spanning the gap. The germline V gene has CDR1 MNHEY and CDR2 SMNVEV (reference sequence). The chain's CDR3 is CASSLRGNQPQHF. The CDR3 DNA is TGTGCCAGCAGTTTACGGGGGAATCAGCCCCAGCATTTT.

This sequence joins TRBV6-6 and TRBJ1-2; the match to TRBD1 covers 7 bases. V lost 6 bases, J lost 6 bases, and 7 bases stayed unmatched. From germline, CDR1 is MNHNY and CDR2 SVGAGI (reference sequence). The CDR3 is 13 amino acids. Here the CDR3 reads CASRADRANGYTF. In DNA form, the CDR3 reads TGTGCCAGCAGGGCCGACAGGGCGAATGGCTACACCTTC.

This clone showed up just a few times. The chain employs TRBV29-1 and TRBJ2-7; TRBD1 might be the D (6 bases). The CDR3 contains 15 residues. The V gene's germline CDR1 is SQVTM and CDR2 ANQGSEA. Trimming removed 8 bases from V and 0 bases from J, with 20 bases in between. CDR3 loop: CSTFPGHGTSYEQYF. The CDR3 DNA reads TGCAGCACCTTCCCGGGACATGGAACCTCCTACGAGCAGTACTTC.

V usage is TRBV5-1 and J usage is TRBJ2-1, with TRBD2 matching 8 bases. CDR1 is SGHRS, CDR2 YFSETQ, per germline. V shed 3 bases, J shed 3 bases, and the junction held 5 bases outside the gene matches. The CDR3 totals 15 residues. Written as DNA, the CDR3 is TGCGCCAGCAGCTGGGAGGGACTAGGCTACAATGAGCAGTTCTTC. Amino acid sequence: CASSWEGLGYNEQFF.

The V call is TRBV6-1, the J call TRBJ1-5; no reliable D call. Germline lookup yields CDR1 MNHNS and CDR2 SASEGT. Between the trimmed V and J ends, which lost 2 bases and 8 bases, there was a span of 10 bases. CDR3 length: 13 amino acids. In DNA form, the CDR3 reads TGTGCCAGCAGTGAACAATCTACAGAGCCCCAGCATTTT. This sequence encodes CASSEQSTEPQHF.

The gene calls are TRBV28 and TRBJ2-1; D might be TRBD2 (5 bases). Germline lookup yields CDR1 MDHEN and CDR2 SYDVKM. V lost 5 bases to trimming and J lost 4 bases, with 15 bases between them. This CDR3 comprises 15 residues. This CDR3 is CASSPLRRRYNEQFF. In DNA form, the CDR3 reads TGTGCCAGCAGTCCTTTGAGACGGAGGTACAATGAGCAGTTCTTC.

This clone appeared once. The CDR3 spells CASSKGGRGSSNQPQHF. DNA for the CDR3: TGTGCCAGCAGCAAAGGGGGTAGGGGTAGTAGCAATCAGCCCCAGCATTTT. The chain carries TRBV21-1 and TRBJ1-5; whether TRBD1, the table's D call, matches the DNA was not checked. TRBV21-1 has pseudogene status. CDR3 length equals 17 residues.

This clone has more than one count but fewer than ten. The chain employs TRBV6-4 and TRBJ2-6; 10 bases map to TRBD2. This CDR3 comprises 16 residues. CDR1 is MRHNA and CDR2 is SNTAGT in the germline V gene. V was pared by 3 bases and J by 1 base, with 0 bases of the junction left unmatched. CDR3: CASSDSGGSGANVLTF. In nucleotides, the CDR3 is TGTGCCAGCAGTGATAGCGGGGGGTCTGGGGCCAACGTCCTGACTTTC.

The chain has TRBV5-1 and TRBJ1-1; 8 bases align to TRBD1. Trimming took 4 bases from V and 4 from J; bases not matched to a gene: 6. Looked up from germline, CDR1 is SGHRS and CDR2 is YFSETQ. The CDR3 has 14 residues. CDR3 loop: CASSADRGSTEAFF. The CDR3 nucleotides read TGCGCCAGCAGCGCCGACAGGGGCAGCACTGAAGCTTTCTTT.

The chain employs TRBV7-2 and TRBJ1-1; D is perhaps TRBD1 (5 bases). CDR1 and CDR2 from the germline V gene are SGHTA and FQGNSA. Trimming cost V 2 bases and J 5 bases, with 18 bases left between them. The CDR3 spans 16 residues. The CDR3 sequence is CASSLWWAGSRTEAFF. CDR3 in DNA: TGTGCCAGCAGCTTATGGTGGGCAGGGAGTAGGACTGAAGCTTTCTTT. The variable domain in full, with the rest retrieved from reference TRBV7-2 and TRBJ1-1, is GAGVSQSPSNKVTEKGKDVELRCDPISGHTALYWYRQSLGQGLEFLIYFQGNSAPDKSGLPSDRFSAERTGGSVSTLTIQRTQQEDSAVYLCASSLWWAGSRTEAFFGQGTRLTVV.

The rearrangement joins TRBV4-2 to TRBJ2-1; the match to TRBD1 covers 10 bases. V trimming: 4 bases; J trimming: 4 bases; junction bases outside the gene matches: 7. Germline CDR1 is LGHNA and CDR2 is YNFKEQ. This CDR3 is 16 amino acids long. The CDR3 here is CASSRNGTGDYNEQFF. Written as DNA, the CDR3 is TGTGCCAGCAGCCGGAACGGGACAGGGGATTACAATGAGCAGTTCTTC.

The J gene is TRBJ2-5, the V gene TRBV9, with 9 bases lining up with TRBD1. This CDR3 has 13 residues. J was trimmed by 9 bases and V by 3 bases; bases with no gene match: 6. The V gene's germline CDR1 is SGDLS and CDR2 YYNGEE. CDR3 sequence: CASSEGRTGAQYF. For the CDR3, the DNA is TGTGCCAGCAGCGAGGGGCGGACAGGGGCCCAGTACTTC.

This chain uses TRBV5-5 with TRBJ1-1; possibly TRBD1 for D (6 bases). The V end was cut by 3 bases, the J end by 0 bases, with 15 bases between. The CDR3 has 16 residues. Per the germline V gene, CDR1 is SGHKS and CDR2 is YYEKEE (reference sequence). The CDR3 DNA reads TGTGCCAGCAGCTCCCTACAGGGTAGGGTGAACACTGAAGCTTTCTTT. Protein: CASSSLQGRVNTEAFF.